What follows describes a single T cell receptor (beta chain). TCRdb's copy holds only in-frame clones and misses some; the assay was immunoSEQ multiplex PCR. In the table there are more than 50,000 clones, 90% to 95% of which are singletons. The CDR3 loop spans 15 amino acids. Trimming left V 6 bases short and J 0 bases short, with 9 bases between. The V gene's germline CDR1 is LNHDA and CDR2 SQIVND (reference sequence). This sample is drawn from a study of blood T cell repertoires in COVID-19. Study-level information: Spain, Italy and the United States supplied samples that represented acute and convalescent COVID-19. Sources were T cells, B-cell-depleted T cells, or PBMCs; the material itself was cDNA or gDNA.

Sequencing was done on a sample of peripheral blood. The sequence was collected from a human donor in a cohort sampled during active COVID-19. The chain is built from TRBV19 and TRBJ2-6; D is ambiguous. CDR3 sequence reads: CASSSVSSGANVLTF. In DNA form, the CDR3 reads TGTGCCAGTAGCTCGGTGAGCTCTGGGGCCAACGTCCTGACTTTC.